The source of this TCR beta chain is a study of cytomegalovirus exposure and HLA in healthy donors. Study details: An earlier analysis found 95 million to 140 million unique TCR beta sequences from around 180 million T cells. Early release data held 75 million to 90 million unique TCRs from HLA-typed donors.

With respect to this clone: No antigen is known for it.

CDR3 size: 12 residues. Germline-derived CDR1 and CDR2 are SEHNR and FQNEAQ (reference sequence). V was trimmed by 6 bases and J by 8 bases, leaving 11 bases between them. This PCR relied on a set of 60 Vbeta primers and 13 Jbeta primers. The data were produced by immunoSEQ multiplex PCR, yet TCRdb's version contains in-frame clones alone and is incomplete. The profile shows about 120,000 clones, 75% to 85% of them singletons. Study-wide results and caveats: Analyzed later, association rates of TCRs varied across HLA loci, with DRB1 most and HLA-C fewest. With high specificity and sensitivity, the classifier reportedly diagnosed cytomegalovirus status.

The rearrangement uses TRBV7-9 and TRBJ2-1; D remains unclear. Material for sequencing was PBMCs. This clonotype was sampled from a young man in good health and CMV-seronegative. Here the CDR3 DNA reads TGTGCCAGCAGGTACCAGGTCCATGAGCAGTTCTTC. Protein product: CASRYQVHEQFF. Drawing the rest from reference TRBV7-9 and TRBJ2-1, the complete variable domain is DTGVSQNPRHKITKRGQNVTFRCDPISEHNRLYWYRQTLGQGPEFLTYFQNEAQLEKSRLLSDRFSAERPKGSFSTLEIQRTEQGDSAMYLCASRYQVHEQFFGPGTRLTVL.